Listed below are T cell receptor beta chains from one sample, sequenced in a study of shared clonotypes between healthy human individuals. Sequenced by immunoSEQ multiplex PCR; TCRdb stores in-frame clones only, minus some. Of about 2 million clones detected, roughly 95% appear once; the ten largest clones hold 0.1% to 0.15%. The specimen sequenced was naive CD4+ T cells sorted from blood. These receptor sequences come from a man aged 18 to 30 in good health. Each CDR3 is given without its conserved first and last residue.

V gene,J gene,CDR3 length,CDR3 protein
TRBV2,TRBJ2-5,13,ASFDGRGRGETQY
TRBV25-1,TRBJ1-1,11,ASSEYRRTEAF
TRBV7-3,TRBJ2-3,13,ASSPSGTSRDTQY
TRBV7-2,TRBJ2-2,13,ASSSRTSYTGELF
TRBV5-1,TRBJ2-3,11,ASSLVQLDTQY
TRBV6-1,TRBJ1-2,14,ASSETSGQGWYGYT
TRBV5-4,TRBJ1-3,13,ASSQQRSSGNTIY
TRBV5-5,TRBJ1-5,16,ASSSSGTGGITGQPQH
TRBV20-1,TRBJ1-1,9,GREGNTEAF
TRBV6-1,TRBJ1-2,11,ASRGQLNYGYT
TRBV7-3,TRBJ2-5,11,ASSLVLGETQY
TRBV7-9,TRBJ1-2,11,ASSAVQGEGYT
TRBV7-9,TRBJ2-3,11,ASSPSLGDTQY
TRBV10-3,TRBJ2-7,11,ATWGGGFYEQY
TRBV5-1,TRBJ1-2,14,ASSYRTGSVDYGYT
TRBV5-1,TRBJ2-5,13,ASSLWVGTQETQY
TRBV25-1,TRBJ2-1,12,ASSETPPRQEQF
TRBV6-5,TRBJ2-3,10,ASRQSTDTQY
TRBV19,TRBJ2-1,11,ASSQGTSNEQF
TRBV9,TRBJ2-6,14,ASSVGQQPGANVLT
TRBV30,TRBJ1-3,11,AGESISGNTIY
TRBV7-9,TRBJ2-7,11,ASSLGQLYEQY
TRBV5-1,TRBJ1-1,13,ASSLEAGMNTEAF
TRBV11-2,TRBJ1-6,11,ASSLVLNSPLH